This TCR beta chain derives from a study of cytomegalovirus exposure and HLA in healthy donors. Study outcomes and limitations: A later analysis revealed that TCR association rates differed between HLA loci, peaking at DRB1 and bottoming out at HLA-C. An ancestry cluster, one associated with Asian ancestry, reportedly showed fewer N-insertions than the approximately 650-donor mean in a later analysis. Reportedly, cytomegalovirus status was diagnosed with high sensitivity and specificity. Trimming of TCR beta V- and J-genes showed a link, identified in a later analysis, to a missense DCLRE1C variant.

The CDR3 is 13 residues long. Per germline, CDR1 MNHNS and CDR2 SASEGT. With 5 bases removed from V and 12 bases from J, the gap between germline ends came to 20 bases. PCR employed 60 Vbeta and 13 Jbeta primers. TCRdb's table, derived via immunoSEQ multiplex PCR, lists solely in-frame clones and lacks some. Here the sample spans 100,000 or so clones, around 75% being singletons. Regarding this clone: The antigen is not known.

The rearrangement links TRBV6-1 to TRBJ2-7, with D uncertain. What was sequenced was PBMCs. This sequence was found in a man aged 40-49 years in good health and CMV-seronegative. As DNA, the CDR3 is TGTGCCAGCAGTCCCTCTACCCCCACCTCCGGGTACTTC. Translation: CASSPSTPTSGYF.